The entry below gives a single T cell receptor (beta chain) sequence along with its context. Its antigen is as yet unknown. The junction departs from the called germline gene at one end, perhaps through a read error. Building the TCR beta libraries relied on iRepertoire HTBI primers, and CDR3 regions underwent Arm-PCR. Using its own MiXCR run on the multiplex PCR reads, TCRdb lists one record per CDR3 protein. The table lists 600,000 to 800,000 distinct CDR3 sequences, 25% to 35% of them singletons. This entry is derived from a study of regulatory T cells in long-lasting Graves disease. About the research overall: Over-5-year antithyroid drug use with positive TSH receptor antibodies defined persistent Graves' disease in the study. Study results and limitations: Blood alone, not thyroid tissue, was studied. TCR diversity in persistent Graves' patients was below that of newly diagnosed ones.

Time point described: persistent/refractory GD, antithyroid drugs over 5 years with positive TRAb. The TCR library was made from RNA that had been extracted from PBMCs in TRIzol. Peripheral blood, approximately 9 milliliters per patient, was collected in EDTA tubes. This CDR3 spans 14 amino acids. From germline, CDR1 is SGHRS and CDR2 YFSETQ. V is TRBV5-1 and J is TRBJ2-2; TRBD1 matches 9 bases. This TCR came from a female donor with Graves disease. The sequencing used peripheral blood mononuclear cells (PBMCs), collected when the disease was refractory, from a patient treated with antithyroid drugs. CDR3 nucleotide sequence: TGTGCCAGCAGCTTGGGACAGGGCGCCGGGGAGCTGTTTTTT. Translation: CASSLGQGAGELFF.